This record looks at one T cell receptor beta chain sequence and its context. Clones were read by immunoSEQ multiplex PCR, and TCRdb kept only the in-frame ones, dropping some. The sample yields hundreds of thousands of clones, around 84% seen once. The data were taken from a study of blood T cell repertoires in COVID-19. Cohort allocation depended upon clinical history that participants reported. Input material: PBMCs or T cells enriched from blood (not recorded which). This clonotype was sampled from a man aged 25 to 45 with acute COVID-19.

CDR3 DNA sequence: TGTGCCAGTAGTTCAGGACAGGGGAAGGTCTCAGATACGCAGTATTTT. This codes for CASSSGQGKVSDTQYF. This chain joins TRBV19 and TRBJ2-3, with 9 positions matching TRBD1. The trim removed 5 bases at V and 4 bases at J, leaving 10 bases unmatched. Germline CDR1 is LNHDA and CDR2 is SQIVND (reference sequence). The CDR3 consists of 16 residues. The full variable domain, with the rest looked up from reference TRBV19 and TRBJ2-3, is DGGITQSPKYLFRKEGQNVTLSCEQNLNHDAMYWYRQDPGQGLRLIYYSQIVNDFQKGDIAEGYSVSREKKESFPLTVTSAQKNPTAFYLCASSSGQGKVSDTQYFGPGTRLTVL.